This TCR beta chain was retrieved from a study of T cell responses to AZD1222 COVID-19 vaccine. The V gene's germline CDR1 is ENHRY and CDR2 SYGVKD. The CDR3 totals 14 residues. Trimming removed 0 bases at V and 8 bases at J, with 13 bases between. TCRdb's table, derived via immunoSEQ multiplex PCR, lists solely in-frame clones and lacks some. This table has about 130,000 clones, about 90% appearing once. The V and J genes are TRBV10-3 and TRBJ1-2; the D gene is possibly TRBD1 (5 bases). The sequencing used peripheral blood, collected on day 0 of AZD1222 vaccination. The TCR sequence derives from an adult in good health. The CDR3 here is CAISESAEGNGYTF. The CDR3 nucleotides read TGTGCCATCAGTGAGTCAGCCGAGGGGAACGGCTACACCTTC.